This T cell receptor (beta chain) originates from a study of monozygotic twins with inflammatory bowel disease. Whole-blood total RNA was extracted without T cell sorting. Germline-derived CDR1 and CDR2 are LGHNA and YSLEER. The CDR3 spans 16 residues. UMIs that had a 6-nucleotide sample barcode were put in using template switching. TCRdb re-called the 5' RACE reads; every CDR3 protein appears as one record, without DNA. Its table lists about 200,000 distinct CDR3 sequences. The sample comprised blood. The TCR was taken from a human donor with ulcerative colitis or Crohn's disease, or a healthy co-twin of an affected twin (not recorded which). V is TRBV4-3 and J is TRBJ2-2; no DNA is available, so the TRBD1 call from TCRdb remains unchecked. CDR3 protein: CASSQGQGAMNGELFF.